This T cell receptor (beta chain) was profiled in a study of Ad26.COV2.S vaccination and SARS-CoV-2 variants. As for the study in general: Into the muscle, Ad26.COV2.S was dosed once or twice, 56 days apart. Study observations and caveats: Quantification of TCR breadth and depth may have yielded underestimates of total T cell responses. Substantial response breadth was reportedly seen for spike-specific CD8+ and CD4+ T cells after vaccination.

Stated treatment: roughly 20 received Ad26.COV2.S at low or high dose, single or two shots; about 5 received placebo; per-sample allocation not given. After the first vaccine or placebo injection, samples were drawn on day 63. Libraries were prepared by immunoSEQ multiplex PCR; TCRdb keeps only in-frame clonotypes and omits some of them. In the table there are fewer than 800,000 clones, around 90% of which are singletons. In germline, CDR1 is ENHRY, CDR2 SYGVKD. This CDR3 contains 13 residues. V lost 2 bases and J 2 bases, leaving 6 bases between the germline ends. Comments on this clone: Its antigen is not identified. The same CDR3 arises from other DNA sequences in this sample as well.

The sequence was collected from a person aged 18-60 years who received the Ad26.COV2.S COVID-19 vaccine or a placebo. The chain links TRBV10-3 to TRBJ1-2; D gene ambiguous. The source was peripheral blood, collected in a trial of Ad26.COV2.S vaccine versus placebo. CDR3: CAISEDANYGYTF. CDR3 bases: TGTGCCATCAGTGAGGACGCGAACTATGGCTACACCTTC.